These 9 T cell receptor beta chains were all obtained from the same sample, sequenced in a study of cytomegalovirus exposure and HLA in healthy donors. Vbeta (60) and Jbeta (13) primers were used in the PCR. The protocol was immunoSEQ multiplex PCR, while the TCRdb copy is restricted to in-frame clones and leaves out a portion. The data hold approximately 120,000 clones, with roughly 70% observed a single time. Input material: PBMCs. All receptors derive from a man between 25 and 39 years old in good health and CMV-seronegative.

J is TRBJ2-7 and V is TRBV20-1; tentative D call: TRBD2 (6 bases). This CDR3 is 11 amino acids long. V lost 7 bases, J lost 3 bases, and 10 bases lay in between. Germline-derived CDR1 and CDR2 are DFQATT and SNEGSKA (reference sequence). CDR3 sequence reads: CSGGKDYEQYF. The CDR3 DNA follows: TGCAGTGGCGGGAAGGACTACGAGCAGTACTTC.

V gene TRBV5-6 combines with J gene TRBJ1-6, with 8 bases aligning to TRBD1. CDR3 length equals 16 residues. Germline loops: CDR1 SGHDT, CDR2 YYEEEE. The V segment lost 9 bases and the J segment 8 bases; nucleotides outside the gene matches: 16. The CDR3 reads CATWLRGSRGHSPLHF. The CDR3 DNA follows: TGTGCCACCTGGCTGAGGGGAAGCAGGGGGCATTCACCCCTCCACTTT.

The chain has TRBV7-9 and TRBJ1-4; tentative D call: TRBD1 (5 bases). V lost 3 bases and J 6 bases, leaving 17 bases between the germline ends. Germline values: CDR1 SEHNR, CDR2 FQNEAQ (reference sequence). The CDR3 has 16 residues. CDR3 DNA sequence: TGTGCCAGCAGCTTCGGTGCGAGGGAGGGGTATGAAAAACTGTTTTTT. Protein product: CASSFGAREGYEKLFF.

The DNA for the CDR3 is TGCGCCAGCAGCCCTGAATGGGCAGACTACGAGCAGTACTTC. Amino acids: CASSPEWADYEQYF. The V gene is TRBV5-1, the J gene TRBJ2-7; D not resolved. V lost 4 bases, J lost 3 bases, and 14 bases lay in between. Germline assignment: CDR1 SGHRS and CDR2 YFSETQ. The CDR3 is made up of 14 amino acids.

The chain combines TRBV7-3 with TRBJ2-3, with TRBD1 as a possible D gene (5 bases). The germline gives CDR1 SGHTA, CDR2 FQGTGA. The CDR3 runs 14 residues. V lost 3 bases, J lost 1 base, and 8 bases lay in between. The CDR3, as DNA: TGTGCCAGCAGCTTGGACATACGCACAGATACGCAGTATTTT. Encoded protein: CASSLDIRTDTQYF.

This clone was detected only a few times. V is TRBV7-9 and J is TRBJ2-5; maybe TRBD2 (6 bases). V was trimmed by 8 bases and J by 3 bases, leaving 31 bases between them. Germline V gene data show CDR1 as SEHNR and CDR2 as FQNEAQ (reference sequence). The CDR3 runs to 19 residues. CDR3 amino acids: CASPPTRTHPPLPKETQYF. Here the CDR3 DNA reads TGTGCCAGCCCTCCGACTAGGACGCATCCCCCCCTACCAAAAGAGACCCAGTACTTC. Variable domain in full (rest from reference TRBV7-9 and TRBJ2-5): DTGVSQNPRHKITKRGQNVTFRCDPISEHNRLYWYRQTLGQGPEFLTYFQNEAQLEKSRLLSDRFSAERPKGSFSTLEIQRTEQGDSAMYLCASPPTRTHPPLPKETQYFGPGTRLLVL.

The chain has TRBV30 and TRBJ1-6, with 7 positions matching TRBD1. This CDR3 spans 14 amino acids. Germline-derived CDR1 and CDR2 are GTSNPN and SVGIG (reference sequence). With V trimmed by 3 bases and J by 9 bases, 8 bases remained unmatched. In DNA, the CDR3 is TGTGCCTGGAGGACAGGGCTTTTGGGTTCACCCCTCCACTTT. Translation: CAWRTGLLGSPLHF.

The V gene is TRBV15, the J gene TRBJ1-5; 7 bases fit TRBD1. Unmatched junction bases numbered 5, after V lost 0 bases and J lost 0 bases. The CDR3 spans 17 residues. From germline, CDR1 is LNHNV and CDR2 YYDKDF (reference sequence). The CDR3 nucleotides are TGTGCCACCAGCAGAGATATGGGACAGTATAGCAATCAGCCCCAGCATTTT. Translated: CATSRDMGQYSNQPQHF.

There are a few counts of this clone. The chain has TRBV2 and TRBJ2-7, with D possibly being TRBD2 (5 bases). CDR3 size: 15 residues. Germline assignment: CDR1 SNHLY and CDR2 FYNNEI. V was cut by 6 bases and J by 0 bases, with 15 bases left in between. For the CDR3, the DNA is TGTGCCAGCAGATGGCGGGCCCTGAGCTCCTACGAGCAGTACTTC. Protein: CASRWRALSSYEQYF.